These T cell receptor beta chains were read from a single sample in a study of cytomegalovirus exposure and HLA in healthy donors. The protocol was immunoSEQ multiplex PCR, while the TCRdb copy is restricted to in-frame clones and leaves out a portion. Its listing shows approximately 54,000 clones. Sequencing was carried out using PBMCs. Receptor source: a woman aged 40 to 50 in good health and CMV-seronegative. The CDR3 runs from the conserved cysteine through the conserved F or W. A D gene is named only where the DNA matches it firmly.

d_gene | j_gene | v_gene | CDR3aa | CDR3nt
- | TRBJ2-5 | TRBV28 | CASSSQETQYF | TGTGCCAGCAGCTCCCAAGAGACCCAGTACTTC
TRBD1 | TRBJ2-2 | TRBV6-6 | CASSPRQGVDGELFF | TGTGCCAGCAGTCCTCGACAGGGGGTAGACGGGGAGCTGTTTTTT
- | TRBJ1-6 | TRBV28 | CASSSPGGKYNSPLHF | TGTGCCAGCAGTTCCCCCGGGGGGAAGTATAATTCACCCCTCCACTTT
TRBD1 | TRBJ2-5 | TRBV30 | CAWRKTGGLGTQYF | TGTGCCTGGAGGAAGACAGGGGGCTTAGGGACCCAGTACTTC
- | TRBJ1-6 | TRBV18 | CASSPPSYNSPLHF | TGTGCCAGCTCACCACCGTCATATAATTCACCCCTCCACTTT
- | TRBJ1-5 | TRBV28 | CASSLNGWGAGNQPQHF | TGTGCCAGCAGTTTAAATGGGTGGGGCGCCGGCAATCAGCCCCAGCATTTT
- | TRBJ1-3 | TRBV9 | CASSVGAPTDGNTIYF | TGTGCCAGCAGCGTAGGGGCGCCAACAGATGGAAACACCATATATTTT
TRBD2 | TRBJ2-7 | TRBV4-3 | CASSQAGGDISYEQYF | TGCGCCAGCAGCCAAGCGGGGGGGGACATCTCCTACGAGCAGTACTTC
TRBD2 | TRBJ2-5 | TRBV4-3 | CASSVQTSGETQYF | TGCGCCAGCAGCGTCCAGACTAGCGGAGAGACCCAGTACTTC
TRBD1 | TRBJ1-4 | TRBV18 | CASAPQGGQNNEKLFF | TGTGCCAGCGCACCACAGGGGGGACAGAACAATGAAAAACTGTTTTTT